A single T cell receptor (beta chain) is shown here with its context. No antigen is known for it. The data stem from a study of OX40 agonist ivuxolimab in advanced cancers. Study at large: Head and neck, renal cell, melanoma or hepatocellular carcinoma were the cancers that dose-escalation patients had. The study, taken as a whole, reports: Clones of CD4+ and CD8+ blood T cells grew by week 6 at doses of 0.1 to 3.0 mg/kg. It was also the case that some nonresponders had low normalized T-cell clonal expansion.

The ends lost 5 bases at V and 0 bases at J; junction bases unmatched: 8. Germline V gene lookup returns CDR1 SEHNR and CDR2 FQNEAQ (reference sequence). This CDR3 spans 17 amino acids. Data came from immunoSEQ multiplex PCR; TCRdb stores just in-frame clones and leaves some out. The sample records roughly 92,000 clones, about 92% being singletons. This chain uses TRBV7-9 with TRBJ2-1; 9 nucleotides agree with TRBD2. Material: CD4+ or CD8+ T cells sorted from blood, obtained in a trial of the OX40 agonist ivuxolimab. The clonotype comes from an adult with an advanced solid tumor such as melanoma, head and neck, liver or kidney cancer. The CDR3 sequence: CASSPLRAGGSYNEQFF. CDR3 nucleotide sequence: TGTGCCAGCAGCCCCCTTCGAGCGGGAGGCTCCTACAATGAGCAGTTCTTC.